The entry below describes one T cell receptor beta chain. Antigen unknown. This sample is part of a study of cytomegalovirus exposure and HLA in healthy donors. Study details: The Caucasian-associated ancestry cluster contained around four fifths of the approximately 430 genotyped donors.

Findings and limits, study-wide: Among TCR sequences, most were rare, though some public TCRs appeared in many donors. An Asian-associated ancestry cluster reportedly showed fewer N-insertions than the approximately 620-donor mean in a later analysis. Relative to equally common others, HLA-associated TCR beta chains showed greater clonal expansion in a later analysis.

J gave up 1 base and V 4 bases, and 2 bases lay outside the gene matches. This CDR3 spans 13 amino acids. The germline V gene encodes CDR1 SGHDT and CDR2 YYEEEE. 60 Vbeta and 13 Jbeta primers were used in PCR. The protocol was immunoSEQ multiplex PCR, while the TCRdb copy is restricted to in-frame clones and leaves out a portion. The table records around 150,000 clones, around 80% of them present only once. The chain recombines TRBV5-6 with TRBJ2-7, with 7 nucleotides matching TRBD1. Sequencing was carried out using PBMCs. The TCR originated in a man in his forties or fifties in good health and CMV-seropositive. The CDR3 sequence is CASSRTGSYEQYF. The CDR3, as DNA: TGTGCCAGCAGCAGGACAGGTTCCTACGAGCAGTACTTC.